Below, 10 T cell receptor beta chains from the same sample are listed, as sequenced in a study of CD8 T cells in Susac syndrome. With random hexamers, reverse transcription was performed on roughly 0.5 to 1 ug of RNA. Via MiXCR, TCRdb re-called the immunoSEQ multiplex PCR reads, giving one row per CDR3 protein. The sample carries 150,000 to 200,000 distinct CDR3 sequences, over 85% recorded once. Sequencing was done on a sample of CD4+ T cells from PBMCs. All receptors derive from a human donor in good health.

The chain uses TRBV29-1 and TRBJ1-5; 8 positions agree with TRBD1. V dropped 3 bases and J dropped 7; count of bases not matched to a gene: 8. Germline assignment: CDR1 SQVTM and CDR2 ANQGSEA. The CDR3 runs 14 residues. In DNA, the CDR3 is TGCAGCGTTGAGGACAGGGTAGCAGGACAGCCCCAGCATTTT. Its translation is CSVEDRVAGQPQHF.

The chain links TRBV29-1 to TRBJ2-1; tentatively, D is TRBD1 (6 bases). The V gene's germline CDR1 is SQVTM and CDR2 ANQGSEA. There are 13 residues in the CDR3. V lost 4 bases and J 9 bases, leaving 16 bases between the germline ends. The CDR3, as DNA: TGCAGCGTTGTCGGCAGGGGTTGGGGTGAGCAGTTCTTC. It encodes CSVVGRGWGEQFF.

V and J are TRBV12-3 or TRBV12-4 and TRBJ2-3; 8 bases fit TRBD2. The CDR3 runs to 17 residues. The junction had 8 bases not matched to a gene; V was cut back by 0 bases and J by 3 bases. As DNA, the CDR3 is TGTGCCAGCAGTTTAGCGGGAGCGGGAGTGTGGACAGATACGCAGTATTTT. It specifies CASSLAGAGVWTDTQYF.

The DNA of the CDR3 is TGTGCCAGCAGTTTAGGGCGCCAGAACTATGGCTACACCTTC. The encoded protein is CASSLGRQNYGYTF. J is TRBJ1-2 and V is TRBV27, with unresolved D. Germline V gene data show CDR1 as MNHEY and CDR2 as SMNVEV (reference sequence). V shed 2 bases and J shed 2 bases, with 9 bases lying between them. The CDR3 spans 14 residues.

The chain uses TRBV7-3 and TRBJ2-1, with TRBD1 matching over 7 bases. V lost 5 bases to trimming and J lost 8 bases; unmatched junction nucleotides: 15. Germline V lookup: CDR1 SGHTA, CDR2 FQGTGA. CDR3 length: 16 amino acids. The CDR3 nucleotides read TGTGCCAGCAGCCCTCACGGGACAGTCTTCCCAGATGAGCAGTTCTTC. This codes for CASSPHGTVFPDEQFF.

The V and J genes are TRBV19 and TRBJ1-4; D may be TRBD1 (6 bases). CDR3 length equals 13 residues. From germline, CDR1 is LNHDA and CDR2 SQIVND (reference sequence). V was cut by 7 bases and J by 10 bases, with 16 bases left in between. The DNA for the CDR3 is TGTGCCAGTACGGGGGGCTCCCCGGGAAAACTGTTTTTT. It codes for CASTGGSPGKLFF.

The chain uses TRBV6-2 or TRBV6-3 and TRBJ1-4, with D perhaps TRBD1 (6 bases). The germline CDR1 and CDR2 sequences are MNHEY and SVGEGT. The V and J ends lost 6 bases and 7 bases respectively, with 21 bases between them. The CDR3 is 16 residues long. Here the CDR3 DNA reads TGTGCCAGCAGCTACGCCATTCCTCTAGGGGGTGAAAAACTGTTTTTT. Translating it yields CASSYAIPLGGEKLFF.

The count of this clonotype is one. The CDR3 protein is CSARYGNQPQHF. The CDR3 bases are TGCAGTGCTAGGTATGGCAATCAGCCCCAGCATTTT. The V gene is TRBV20-1, the J gene TRBJ1-5; D is unclear. CDR3 length: 12 amino acids. CDR1 and CDR2 from the germline V gene are DFQATT and SNEGSKA (reference sequence). V lost 3 bases, J lost 2 bases, and 5 bases lay in between.

This chain joins TRBV21-1 and TRBJ2-1. TRBV21-1 is a documented pseudogene. The CDR3 consists of 9 residues. In nucleotides, the CDR3 is TGTGCCAGGAAGCATGAGCAGTTCTTC. Its translation is CARKHEQFF.

The V call is TRBV30, the J call TRBJ1-2, with D unclear. Germline assignment: CDR1 GTSNPN and CDR2 SVGIG (reference sequence). V was pared by 4 bases and J by 0 bases, with 9 bases between. The CDR3 sequence is 13 residues long. The CDR3 region has the DNA TGTGCCTGGACTATGAGTGCTAACTATGGCTACACCTTC. It encodes CAWTMSANYGYTF. The complete variable domain, with remaining parts taken from reference TRBV30 and TRBJ1-2, reads SQTIHQWPATLVQPVGSPLSLECTVEGTSNPNLYWYRQAAGRGLQLLFYSVGIGQISSEVPQNLSASRPQDRQFILSSKKLLLSDSGFYLCAWTMSANYGYTFGSGTRLTVV.